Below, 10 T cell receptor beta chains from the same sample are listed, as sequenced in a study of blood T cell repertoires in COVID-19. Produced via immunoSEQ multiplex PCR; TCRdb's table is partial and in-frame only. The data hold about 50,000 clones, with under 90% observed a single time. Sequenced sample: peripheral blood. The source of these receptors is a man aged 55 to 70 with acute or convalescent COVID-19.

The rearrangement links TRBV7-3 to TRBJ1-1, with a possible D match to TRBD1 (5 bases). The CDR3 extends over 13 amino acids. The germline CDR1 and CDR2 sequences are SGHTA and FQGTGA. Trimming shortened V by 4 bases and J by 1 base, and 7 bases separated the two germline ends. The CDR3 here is CASSSDTNTEAFF. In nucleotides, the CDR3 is TGTGCCAGCAGCTCGGACACGAACACTGAAGCTTTCTTT. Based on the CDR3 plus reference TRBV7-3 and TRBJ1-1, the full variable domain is GAGVSQTPSNKVTEKGKYVELRCDPISGHTALYWYRQSLGQGPEFLIYFQGTGAADDSGLPNDRFFAVRPEGSVSTLKIQRTERGDSAVYLCASSSDTNTEAFFGQGTRLTVV.

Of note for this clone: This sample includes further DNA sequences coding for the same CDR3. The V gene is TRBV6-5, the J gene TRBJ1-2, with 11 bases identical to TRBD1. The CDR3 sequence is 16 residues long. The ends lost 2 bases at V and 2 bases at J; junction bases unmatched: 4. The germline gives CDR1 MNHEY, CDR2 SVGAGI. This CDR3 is CASSYSRTGGNYGYTF. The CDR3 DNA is TGTGCCAGCAGTTACAGCCGGACAGGGGGCAACTATGGCTACACCTTC.

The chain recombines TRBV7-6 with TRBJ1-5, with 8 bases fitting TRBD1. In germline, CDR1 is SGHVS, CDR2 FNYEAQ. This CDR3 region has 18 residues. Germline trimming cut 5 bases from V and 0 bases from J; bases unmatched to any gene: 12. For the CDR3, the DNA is TGTGCCAGCAGCCCCTTCAACCGGGACAGGAGTAGCAATCAGCCCCAGCATTTT. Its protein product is CASSPFNRDRSSNQPQHF.

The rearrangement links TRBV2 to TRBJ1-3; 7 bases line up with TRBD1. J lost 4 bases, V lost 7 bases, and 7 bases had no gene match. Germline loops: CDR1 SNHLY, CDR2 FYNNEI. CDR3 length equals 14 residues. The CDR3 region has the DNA TGTGCCAGCAACCCGGGACAGCTCGGAAACACCATATATTTT. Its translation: CASNPGQLGNTIYF. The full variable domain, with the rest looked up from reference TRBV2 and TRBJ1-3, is EPEVTQTPSHQVTQMGQEVILRCVPISNHLYFYWYRQILGQKVEFLVSFYNNEISEKSEIFDDQFSVERPDGSNFTLKIRSTKLEDSAMYFCASNPGQLGNTIYFGEGSWLTVV.

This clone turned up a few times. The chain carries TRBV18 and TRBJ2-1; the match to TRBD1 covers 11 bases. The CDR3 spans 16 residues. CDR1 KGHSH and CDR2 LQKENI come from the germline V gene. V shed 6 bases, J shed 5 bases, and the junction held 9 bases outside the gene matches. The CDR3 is CASSQRTGGFNNEQFF. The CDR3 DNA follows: TGTGCCAGCTCCCAGAGGACAGGGGGCTTTAACAATGAGCAGTTCTTC.

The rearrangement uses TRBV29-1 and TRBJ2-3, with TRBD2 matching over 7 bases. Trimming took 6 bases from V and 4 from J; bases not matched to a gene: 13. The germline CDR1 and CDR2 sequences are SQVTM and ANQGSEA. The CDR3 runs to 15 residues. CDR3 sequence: CSVRGEDRGADTQYF. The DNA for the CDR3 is TGCAGCGTCCGGGGGGAGGACCGGGGGGCAGATACGCAGTATTTT.

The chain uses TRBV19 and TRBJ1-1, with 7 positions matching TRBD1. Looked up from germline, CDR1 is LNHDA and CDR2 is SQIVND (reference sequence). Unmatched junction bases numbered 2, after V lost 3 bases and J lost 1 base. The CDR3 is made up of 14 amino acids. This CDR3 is CASSMTGTNTEAFF. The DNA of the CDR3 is TGTGCCAGTAGTATGACAGGGACGAACACTGAAGCTTTCTTT.

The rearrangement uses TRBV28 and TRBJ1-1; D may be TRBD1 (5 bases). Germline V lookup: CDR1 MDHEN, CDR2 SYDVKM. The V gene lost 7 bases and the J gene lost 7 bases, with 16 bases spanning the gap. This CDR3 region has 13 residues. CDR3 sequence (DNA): TGTGCCAGCACCTATGGGGCACGGAATGAAGCTTTCTTT. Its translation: CASTYGARNEAFF.

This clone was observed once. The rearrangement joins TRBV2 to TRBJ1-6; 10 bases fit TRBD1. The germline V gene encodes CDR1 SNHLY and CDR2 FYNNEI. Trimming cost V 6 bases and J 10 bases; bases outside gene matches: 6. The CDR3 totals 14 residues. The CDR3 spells CASSLGQGGSPLHF. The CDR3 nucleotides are TGTGCCAGCAGCCTAGGACAGGGGGGCTCACCCCTCCACTTT.

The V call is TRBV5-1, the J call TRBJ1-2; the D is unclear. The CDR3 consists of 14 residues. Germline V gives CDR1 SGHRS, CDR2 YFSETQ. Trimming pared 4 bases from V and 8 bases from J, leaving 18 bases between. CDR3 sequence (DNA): TGCGCCAGCAGCCTCGCTTTGGAGGTCGACGGCTACACCTTC. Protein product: CASSLALEVDGYTF.